Shown below are 27 T cell receptor beta chains from a single sample sequenced in a study of shared T cell receptors in the human thymus. Clones were read by immunoSEQ multiplex PCR, and TCRdb kept only the in-frame ones, dropping some. In the table there are about 380,000 clones, approximately 95% of which are singletons. The sequencing input was thymocytes. These receptors all come from a human donor.

This chain connects TRBV28 to TRBJ2-2; 9 nucleotides match TRBD1. The germline V gene encodes CDR1 MDHEN and CDR2 SYDVKM. V lost 1 base, J lost 8 bases, and 8 bases stayed unmatched. The CDR3 consists of 16 residues. This chain's CDR3 is CASSLFTRTGEGELFF. The CDR3 DNA reads as TGTGCCAGCAGTTTATTCACCCGGACAGGGGAAGGGGAGCTGTTTTTT. Full variable domain (missing parts from reference TRBV28 and TRBJ2-2): DVKVTQSSRYLVKRTGEKVFLECVQDMDHENMFWYRQDPGLGLRLIYFSYDVKMKEKGDIPEGYSVSREKKERFSLILESASTNQTSMYLCASSLFTRTGEGELFFGEGSRLTVL.

The chain joins TRBV4-1 to TRBJ2-7; 10 bases are shared with TRBD1. The CDR3 is 15 amino acids. The J segment lost 4 bases and the V segment lost 3 bases, leaving 6 bases of the junction unmatched. Germline lookup yields CDR1 MGHRA and CDR2 YSYEKL. CDR3 nucleotide sequence: TGCGCCAGCAGCCATCACCGGGACAGGGGTTACGAGCAGTACTTC. Amino acid sequence: CASSHHRDRGYEQYF.

This clone was recorded only once. The chain joins TRBV11-2 to TRBJ2-5, with TRBD2 matching 7 bases. Germline CDR1 SGHAT, CDR2 FQNNGV. The length of the CDR3 is 16 residues. V shed 6 bases and J 5 bases; nucleotides not matched to a gene: 15. In nucleotides, the CDR3 is TGTGCCAGCAGAAGCGGTACGGGGGAGGGAGGGGAGACCCAGTACTTC. Its protein product is CASRSGTGEGGETQYF.

The rearrangement joins TRBV5-4 to TRBJ1-2; 9 bases align to TRBD1. V lost 7 bases and J lost 8; bases outside the gene matches: 9. The V gene's germline CDR1 is SGHNT and CDR2 YYREEE (reference sequence). This CDR3 region has 13 residues. The CDR3 loop is CASREQGAGGYTF. CDR3 nucleotides: TGTGCCAGCCGCGAACAGGGGGCAGGAGGCTACACCTTC.

The chain couples TRBV7-2 to TRBJ2-1, with TRBD2 identical over 7 bases. Germline CDR1 SGHTA, CDR2 FQGNSA. The CDR3 spans 12 residues. V gave up 7 bases and J gave up 6 bases; unmatched junction bases: 3. The CDR3 reads CASIRGSNEQFF. Here the CDR3 DNA reads TGTGCCAGCATTCGCGGGAGCAATGAGCAGTTCTTC.

The V call is TRBV5-4, the J call TRBJ2-7, with D possibly being TRBD2 (7 bases). Trimming left V 3 bases short and J 5 bases short, with 18 bases between. Germline lookup yields CDR1 SGHNT and CDR2 YYREEE (reference sequence). This CDR3 is 15 amino acids long. The DNA for the CDR3 is TGTGCCAGCAGCTGGGGGGGGCGGACTCGCGACGAGCAGTACTTC. It translates to CASSWGGRTRDEQYF.

The count of this clone is one. The chain employs TRBV6-6 and TRBJ2-1; D is unresolved. Trimming took off 6 bases at V and 4 bases at J, with 13 bases between the two ends. The CDR3 has 14 amino acids. CDR1 MNHNY and CDR2 SVGAGI come from the germline V gene (reference sequence). The CDR3 sequence is CASSPQQEYNEQFF. DNA for the CDR3: TGTGCCAGCAGCCCCCAGCAGGAGTACAATGAGCAGTTCTTC.

The gene calls are TRBV21-1 and TRBJ2-7; the table calls TRBD2, which could not be checked here. TRBV21-1 is a recognized pseudogene. CDR3 size: 16 residues. This chain's CDR3 is CASSKGEQGTSVEQYF. Written as DNA, the CDR3 is TGTGCCAGCAGCAAAGGGGAACAGGGTACTAGCGTCGAGCAGTACTTC.

This clone has a single count. The chain recombines TRBV19 with TRBJ1-5; TRBD1 aligns across 11 bases. Germline CDR1 is LNHDA and CDR2 is SQIVND (reference sequence). The junction had 3 bases not matched to a gene; V was cut back by 7 bases and J by 4 bases. CDR3 length equals 14 residues. The CDR3 region has the DNA TGTGCCAGTAAGGGGACAGGGGGAAATCAGCCCCAGCATTTT. It codes for CASKGTGGNQPQHF.

The chain couples TRBV5-5 to TRBJ1-4; D might be TRBD1 (6 bases). Germline loops: CDR1 SGHKS, CDR2 YYEKEE (reference sequence). Trimming took off 4 bases at V and 5 bases at J, with 21 bases between the two ends. The CDR3 consists of 17 residues. The CDR3 region has the DNA TGTGCCAGCAGCGTCTCAGGGGCTCCAGGCCCAAATGAAAAACTGTTTTTT. As protein: CASSVSGAPGPNEKLFF.

The chain has TRBV6-5 and TRBJ2-7, with D possibly being TRBD1 (6 bases). V was clipped by 7 bases and J by 2 bases, with 18 bases between them. CDR3 size: 15 residues. Looked up from germline, CDR1 is MNHEY and CDR2 is SVGAGI. This CDR3 reads CASNCRGSIAYEQYF. CDR3 in DNA: TGTGCCAGCAACTGCAGGGGTTCCATAGCCTACGAGCAGTACTTC.

This clone came up a few times. This sequence joins TRBV19 and TRBJ1-2; no definite D call. CDR3 length: 11 residues. Germline V lookup: CDR1 LNHDA, CDR2 SQIVND (reference sequence). V lost 9 bases to trimming and J lost 5 bases, with 10 bases between them. The CDR3 sequence: CASHSRYGYTF. As DNA, the CDR3 is TGTGCCAGCCACAGTCGATATGGCTACACCTTC.

The chain recombines TRBV15 with TRBJ1-5; D unresolved. CDR1 is LNHNV and CDR2 is YYDKDF in the germline V gene (reference sequence). CDR3 size: 16 residues. Trimming took 1 base from V and 4 from J, leaving 14 bases between them. The CDR3 spells CATSRAAGFRNQPQHF. DNA of the CDR3: TGTGCCACCAGCAGAGCAGCCGGTTTTCGGAATCAGCCCCAGCATTTT.

This rearrangement joins TRBV4-3 to TRBJ2-7; a possible D gene is TRBD1 (6 bases). From germline, CDR1 is LGHNA and CDR2 YSLEER. V lost 5 bases and J 5 bases, leaving 22 bases between the germline ends. CDR3 length: 16 amino acids. The DNA of the CDR3 is TGCGCCAGCAGCTCGCATGTGGGGACAAAATTTAACGAGCAGTACTTC. Translated: CASSSHVGTKFNEQYF.

The chain couples TRBV5-6 to TRBJ2-2; 9 positions match TRBD2. CDR1 is SGHDT, CDR2 YYEEEE, per germline. With 4 bases clipped from V and 4 bases from J, the junction kept 14 bases outside the gene matches. CDR3 size: 18 residues. This CDR3 is CASSPRPREGRSTGELFF. The CDR3, as DNA: TGTGCCAGCAGCCCTAGGCCGCGGGAGGGCCGTAGCACCGGGGAGCTGTTTTTT. Complete variable domain (other parts from reference TRBV5-6 and TRBJ2-2): DAGVTQSPTHLIKTRGQQVTLRCSPKSGHDTVSWYQQALGQGPQFIFQYYEEEERQRGNFPDRFSGHQFPNYSSELNVNALLLGDSALYLCASSPRPREGRSTGELFFGEGSRLTVL.

This clone occurred a few times. The rearrangement uses TRBV18 and TRBJ2-7; TRBD1 matches at 7 bases. Trimming took 6 bases from V and 3 from J; bases not matched to a gene: 5. Germline CDR1 reads KGHSH; CDR2 reads LQKENI. The CDR3 contains 13 residues. This chain's CDR3 is CASSLRQGYEQYF. In DNA form, the CDR3 reads TGTGCCAGCTCTCTTAGACAGGGCTACGAGCAGTACTTC.

The V call is TRBV7-4, the J call TRBJ1-1; D is perhaps TRBD1 (5 bases). The CDR3 totals 16 residues. V lost 3 bases and J 0 bases, leaving 14 bases between the germline ends. The germline gives CDR1 SGHVT, CDR2 SQSDAQ. For the CDR3, the DNA is TGTGCCAGCAGCTTCGGGGCAGACGGAATGAACACTGAAGCTTTCTTT. It codes for CASSFGADGMNTEAFF.

This clone was recorded once. The V gene is TRBV5-4, the J gene TRBJ1-1; D is unresolved. CDR1 SGHNT and CDR2 YYREEE come from the germline V gene (reference sequence). Trimming stripped 0 bases from V and 4 bases from J, with 7 bases between. The CDR3 has 13 residues. DNA of the CDR3: TGTGCCAGCAGCTTGGGAGGGCCCACTGAAGCTTTCTTT. Translated: CASSLGGPTEAFF.

With respect to this clone: One end of the junction is discordant with germline, which a read error may explain. V gene TRBV11-2 combines with J gene TRBJ2-7, with D tentatively TRBD1 or TRBD2 (5 bases each). This CDR3 is 18 amino acids long. Germline CDR1 reads SGHAT; CDR2 reads FQNNGV. CDR3 protein: CASSLKRLTGTVSDEQYF. CDR3 sequence (DNA): TGTGCCAGCAGCTTGAAGCGCCTAACCGGGACCGTCTCCGACGAGCAGTACTTC.

The chain carries TRBV2 and TRBJ1-2; 7 nucleotides agree with TRBD1. V shed 6 bases, J shed 6 bases, and the junction held 4 bases outside the gene matches. The CDR3 has 12 residues. Germline V gene sequence: CDR1 SNHLY, CDR2 FYNNEI. The CDR3 sequence: CASSQQGHGYTF. CDR3 coding DNA: TGTGCCAGCAGCCAACAGGGGCATGGCTACACCTTC.

This chain joins TRBV6-5 and TRBJ2-2; 7 bases fit TRBD1. CDR1 is MNHEY and CDR2 is SVGAGI in the germline V gene. CDR3 length equals 14 residues. The trim removed 3 bases at V and 6 bases at J, leaving 4 bases unmatched. The CDR3 loop reads CASSYDRAAGELFF. CDR3 nucleotide sequence: TGTGCCAGCAGTTATGACAGGGCGGCCGGGGAGCTGTTTTTT.

The chain carries TRBV5-1 and TRBJ2-5; 8 nucleotides align to TRBD1. The CDR3 is 15 residues long. Germline values: CDR1 SGHRS, CDR2 YFSETQ. The V segment lost 2 bases and the J segment 2 bases; nucleotides outside the gene matches: 5. In DNA, the CDR3 is TGCGCCAGCAGCTTTGAGACAGGGGTTCAAGAGACCCAGTACTTC. As protein: CASSFETGVQETQYF.

The rearrangement uses TRBV4-3 and TRBJ2-7, with 10 bases aligning to TRBD1. Trimming at V came to 5 bases and at J to 3 bases, leaving 7 bases not matched to a gene. From germline, CDR1 is LGHNA and CDR2 YSLEER. The CDR3 has 15 amino acids. Here the CDR3 DNA reads TGCGCCAGCAGCAACTTCTGGGACAGGGGCTACGAGCAGTACTTC. Translating gives CASSNFWDRGYEQYF.

As DNA, the CDR3 is TGTGCCAGCAGCTGGGGTCGACCACTTCGTGGCGGTTCCTACGAGCAGTACTTC. Protein sequence: CASSWGRPLRGGSYEQYF. The chain joins TRBV5-4 to TRBJ2-7; D unclear. V was pared by 3 bases and J by 1 base, with 23 bases between. Germline V gives CDR1 SGHNT, CDR2 YYREEE (reference sequence). This CDR3 spans 18 amino acids.

This chain joins TRBV28 and TRBJ2-3; 7 bases are a match to TRBD2. The CDR3 sequence is 15 residues long. The germline gives CDR1 MDHEN, CDR2 SYDVKM. The V and J ends lost 5 bases and 2 bases, in that order; junction bases with no gene match: 7. The CDR3 coding sequence is TGTGCCAGCAGTGCACCGGGACTACTCACAGATACGCAGTATTTT. This gives the protein CASSAPGLLTDTQYF.

As for this clone: Distinct nucleotide sequences in the sample also encode this CDR3. The genes are TRBV28 and TRBJ2-7; a weak D match, TRBD2 (6 bases). V was clipped by 3 bases and J by 3 bases, with 9 bases between them. In germline, CDR1 is MDHEN, CDR2 SYDVKM. This CDR3 has 13 amino acids. For the CDR3, the DNA is TGTGCCAGCAGTTTCCGGGAGTACTACGAGCAGTACTTC. Translation: CASSFREYYEQYF.

The rearrangement joins TRBV11-2 to TRBJ2-7; D gene uncertain. From germline, CDR1 is SGHAT and CDR2 FQNNGV. The germline V and J ends were trimmed by 3 bases and 13 bases, with 16 bases remaining between them. The CDR3 extends over 12 amino acids. The CDR3 loop reads CASSFGTEALYF. In DNA form, the CDR3 reads TGTGCCAGCAGCTTCGGAACAGAGGCCTTATACTTC.